This record covers a single T cell receptor (beta chain). The target antigen is unknown. This specimen belongs to a study of healthy donors' naive CD4 and CD8 T cells. The study's findings and limits: Reportedly, most V and J gene segments showed naive CD4+ versus CD8+ bias.

The germline V gene has CDR1 GTSNPN and CDR2 SVGIG (reference sequence). V shed 3 bases and J 2 bases; nucleotides not matched to a gene: 5. The CDR3 runs 14 residues. Starting from about 470 ng of total RNA, TCR libraries were made with linear amplification. TCRdb re-derived calls from the reads in MiXCR, one entry per CDR3 protein. This sample has 150,000 to 200,000 distinct CDR3 sequences, with over 60% found just once. The origin of this receptor is a pool of human donors in good health; the sample pools cells from several healthy donors. V usage is TRBV30 and J usage is TRBJ2-7, with 9 bases identical to TRBD2. Source material: naive CD4+ and CD8+ T cells sorted from blood, pooled from several donors. The CDR3 bases are TGTGCCTGGAGAATCCTAGCGGGGCCCTACGAGCAGTACTTC. Residues: CAWRILAGPYEQYF.